A single sample is the source of the 22 T cell receptor beta chains below, sequenced in a study of T-cell reconstitution after alpha-beta-depleted transplantation in children. It was with unique molecular identifiers that the TCRbeta library was prepared. From the PCR reads, TCRdb called clonotypes with MiXCR, one entry per CDR3 protein. The sample records 400,000 to 450,000 distinct CDR3 sequences, over 40% being singletons. The sequenced sample was PBMCs, obtained before TCRalphabeta/CD19-depleted stem cell transplant. The receptors originated from a girl under 10 years old with aplastic anemia, due to receive a stem cell transplant.

On this clonotype itself: The junction does not match germline at one end; this may be a read error. The chain links TRBV28 to TRBJ2-1; 16 bases map to TRBD2. The CDR3 sequence is 16 residues long. The germline V gene encodes CDR1 MDHEN and CDR2 SYDVKM. This CDR3 reads CASSSLGTSGRATGLF. The CDR3 DNA reads TGTGCCAGCAGTTCCCTCGGGACTAGCGGGAGGGCCACGGGGCTCTTC.

The DNA of the CDR3 is TGCAGTGCCACTGTCGGGGGGCGAGTAGTAAATCCACAAGATACGCAGTATTTT. This codes for CSATVGGRVVNPQDTQYF. V gene TRBV20-1 combines with J gene TRBJ2-3, with D perhaps matching TRBD2 (7 bases). Trimming shortened V by 6 bases and J by 5 bases, and 30 bases separated the two germline ends. Germline CDR1 DFQATT, CDR2 SNEGSKA (reference sequence). The CDR3 is 18 residues long.

CDR3 protein: CASSSGTGDSNEQFF. In DNA, the CDR3 is TGCGCCAGCAGCTCCGGGACAGGGGACAGCAATGAGCAGTTCTTC. The rearrangement uses TRBV5-1 and TRBJ2-1; the match to TRBD1 covers 10 bases. J was trimmed by 6 bases and V by 3 bases; bases with no gene match: 6. Germline CDR1 SGHRS, CDR2 YFSETQ. There are 15 residues in the CDR3.

The rearrangement joins TRBV27 to TRBJ1-1, with D possibly matching TRBD1 (6 bases). The germline V and J ends were trimmed by 4 bases and 4 bases, with 16 bases remaining between them. Germline V lookup: CDR1 MNHEY, CDR2 SMNVEV (reference sequence). CDR3 size: 15 residues. CDR3 DNA sequence: TGTGCCAGCAGTTCGAGGGGGGGAATGAGCACTGAAGCTTTCTTT. Translating it yields CASSSRGGMSTEAFF.

A remark on this clonotype: A much larger clone lies a single base off, so this may be a read error. The chain has TRBV20-1 and TRBJ1-4; the D gene is possibly TRBD1 (5 bases). The CDR3 is made up of 13 amino acids. CDR1 and CDR2 (germline): DFQATT, SNEGSKA (reference sequence). The CDR3 nucleotides read TGCAGTGCTAGGGGGGGTCTCAATGAAAAACAGTTTTTT. It is translated as CSARGGLNEKQFF.

This clonotype has just a few counts. This chain joins TRBV18 and TRBJ1-1; tentatively, D is TRBD1 (5 bases). Germline CDR1 and CDR2: KGHSH and LQKENI. CDR3 length: 15 amino acids. Trimming left V 3 bases short and J 5 bases short, with 16 bases between. CDR3 coding DNA: TGTGCCAGCTCACCCGGTACCTCCCAGGGTACTGAAGCTTTCTTT. Translation: CASSPGTSQGTEAFF.

V and J are TRBV5-1 and TRBJ2-1; D may match TRBD1 or TRBD2 (6 bases each). The CDR3 extends over 15 amino acids. The germline V gene encodes CDR1 SGHRS and CDR2 YFSETQ. Trimming took 1 base from V and 8 from J, leaving 16 bases between them. CDR3 protein: CASSLPGGGVDEQFF. CDR3 nucleotides: TGCGCCAGCAGCTTGCCCGGGGGCGGGGTCGATGAGCAGTTCTTC.

The V call is TRBV20-1, the J call TRBJ2-7; 8 bases map to TRBD2. Losses at the gene ends were 5 bases for V and 5 bases for J; bases not matched to a gene: 11. CDR1 and CDR2 from the germline V gene are DFQATT and SNEGSKA (reference sequence). The CDR3 spans 14 residues. CDR3 in DNA: TGCAGTGCTGACCACGGGAGGGGGGTGGACGAGCAGTACTTC. Protein product: CSADHGRGVDEQYF.

V and J are TRBV12-3 or TRBV12-4 and TRBJ2-3; no reliable D call. V lost 4 bases and J lost 8, with 13 bases in between. The CDR3 spans 13 residues. CDR3 residues: CASSSHSHGTQYF. DNA of the CDR3: TGTGCCAGCAGTTCGCACAGTCATGGTACGCAGTATTTT.

This clonotype was counted a few times. This chain connects TRBV20-1 to TRBJ2-1; 11 positions match TRBD2. This CDR3 contains 19 residues. The germline gives CDR1 DFQATT, CDR2 SNEGSKA (reference sequence). With 5 bases clipped from V and 10 bases from J, the junction kept 25 bases outside the gene matches. The CDR3 loop is CSAPPVGSGTSGTVVEQFF. The CDR3 DNA is TGCAGTGCTCCCCCAGTGGGGTCCGGGACTAGCGGAACGGTTGTAGAGCAGTTCTTC.

This sequence joins TRBV29-1 and TRBJ2-1, with D uncertain. CDR1 SQVTM and CDR2 ANQGSEA come from the germline V gene. The CDR3 sequence is 13 residues long. The CDR3, as DNA: TGCAGTGGGCGGCTGGACTCCTACAATGAGCAGTTCTTC. Its translation is CSGRLDSYNEQFF.

CDR3 protein: CASKVPTGLAGGSDTQYF. The CDR3 DNA sequence: TGTGCCAGCAAAGTCCCAACGGGGCTAGCGGGAGGGTCAGATACGCAGTATTTT. The gene calls are TRBV28 and TRBJ2-3; 12 bases are shared with TRBD2. V lost 7 bases, J lost 4 bases, and 15 bases stayed unmatched. The CDR3 loop spans 18 amino acids. Germline lookup yields CDR1 MDHEN and CDR2 SYDVKM.

V is TRBV20-1 and J is TRBJ2-3; D unclear. CDR1 DFQATT and CDR2 SNEGSKA come from the germline V gene (reference sequence). The CDR3 extends over 14 amino acids. V was cut by 5 bases and J by 0 bases, with 12 bases left in between. CDR3 sequence: CSARPSFSTDTQYF. CDR3 coding DNA: TGCAGTGCTCGGCCTTCTTTTAGCACAGATACGCAGTATTTT.

The rearrangement links TRBV5-6 to TRBJ2-5; 11 nucleotides align to TRBD1. Germline V gene sequence: CDR1 SGHDT, CDR2 YYEEEE. The V and J ends lost 4 bases and 7 bases, in that order; junction bases with no gene match: 6. CDR3 length equals 14 residues. As DNA, the CDR3 is TGTGCCAGCAGCGCAAGGGACAGGGGGGGGACCCAGTACTTC. Residues: CASSARDRGGTQYF.

The rearrangement joins TRBV2 to TRBJ1-1; D unclear. From germline, CDR1 is SNHLY and CDR2 FYNNEI. The V end lost 6 bases, the J end lost 1 base, and 9 bases lay between the germline ends. This CDR3 is 13 amino acids long. The CDR3 bases are TGTGCCAGCAGGGTTCTTAGGAACACTGAAGCTTTCTTT. Translation gives CASRVLRNTEAFF.

This sequence joins TRBV20-1 and TRBJ2-4, with D perhaps TRBD1 (6 bases). Trimming cost V 0 bases and J 7 bases, with 7 bases left between them. There are 12 residues in the CDR3. The germline V gene encodes CDR1 DFQATT and CDR2 SNEGSKA (reference sequence). CDR3: CSARDQGNIQYF. The CDR3, as DNA: TGCAGTGCTAGAGACCAGGGGAACATTCAGTACTTC.

Sample share makes this clonotype medium-sized (0.01 to 0.1%). The rearrangement uses TRBV7-9 and TRBJ2-1, with a weak D call TRBD2 (5 bases). With 3 bases removed from V and 0 bases from J, the gap between germline ends came to 9 bases. In germline, CDR1 is SEHNR, CDR2 FQNEAQ (reference sequence). The CDR3 totals 15 residues. The CDR3 here is CASSFSETSYNEQFF. The CDR3 nucleotides read TGTGCCAGCAGCTTTAGCGAGACCTCCTACAATGAGCAGTTCTTC.

The V and J genes are TRBV7-9 and TRBJ2-3; 7 bases agree with TRBD1. The germline V gene encodes CDR1 SEHNR and CDR2 FQNEAQ (reference sequence). The CDR3 length is 16 residues. V gave up 5 bases and J gave up 1 base; unmatched junction bases: 9. The CDR3 loop reads CASSLDREGGTDTQYF. CDR3 DNA sequence: TGTGCCAGCAGCCTAGACAGGGAAGGAGGCACAGATACGCAGTATTTT.

This clonotype was detected ten times or more. CDR3 in amino acids: CASSSVAWTGVGEQYF. DNA for the CDR3: TGTGCCAGCAGTTCTGTTGCTTGGACAGGGGTCGGCGAGCAGTACTTC. V and J are TRBV28 and TRBJ2-7, with 9 positions matching TRBD1. The CDR3 covers 16 residues. Germline V gene lookup returns CDR1 MDHEN and CDR2 SYDVKM. Unmatched junction bases numbered 13, after V lost 4 bases and J lost 6 bases.

The chain recombines TRBV27 with TRBJ2-1; TRBD1 matches at 7 bases. Per the germline V gene, CDR1 is MNHEY and CDR2 is SMNVEV (reference sequence). V lost 5 bases and J lost 8; bases outside the gene matches: 6. The CDR3 loop spans 13 amino acids. Written as DNA, the CDR3 is TGTGCCAGCAGTGACAGGGAAAGGGATGAGCAGTTCTTC. Translated: CASSDRERDEQFF.

This chain uses TRBV20-1 with TRBJ2-5; either TRBD1 or TRBD2 may supply D (5 bases each). In germline, CDR1 is DFQATT, CDR2 SNEGSKA (reference sequence). The CDR3 runs 15 residues. V lost 0 bases and J lost 5, with 16 bases in between. CDR3 in DNA: TGCAGTGCTAGAGATTTCAATCGGGGCGGGGAGACCCAGTACTTC. Encoded protein: CSARDFNRGGETQYF.

The V and J genes are TRBV28 and TRBJ1-2, with TRBD1 as a possible D gene (5 bases). Germline V gives CDR1 MDHEN, CDR2 SYDVKM. V was shortened by 3 bases and J by 3 bases, with 11 bases between the two germline ends. The CDR3 runs to 14 residues. The CDR3 DNA sequence: TGTGCCAGCAGTTTCCCGACAGACTACTATGGCTACACCTTC. Translation gives CASSFPTDYYGYTF.